These 29 T cell receptor beta chains came from one sample sequenced in a study of cytomegalovirus exposure and HLA in healthy donors. Amplification used 60 Vbeta primers and 13 Jbeta primers. The data were produced by immunoSEQ multiplex PCR, yet TCRdb's version contains in-frame clones alone and is incomplete. In the table there are 180,000 or so clones, 75% to 80% of which are singletons. The sample consisted of PBMCs. All receptors come from a man over 45 in good health and CMV-seropositive.

This clone has only a few counts. This sequence joins TRBV6-1 and TRBJ1-2; possible D gene TRBD1, 6 bases. V lost 5 bases and J 3 bases, leaving 16 bases between the germline ends. The CDR3 extends over 15 amino acids. Germline V gives CDR1 MNHNS, CDR2 SASEGT. The CDR3 DNA follows: TGTGCCAGCAGTATAACAGGGCAAGGGTACTATGGCTACACCTTC. Translated: CASSITGQGYYGYTF.

This clone is a singleton in its sample. The chain employs TRBV30 and TRBJ2-3; D call uncertain. The CDR3 totals 14 residues. Between the trimmed V and J ends, which lost 3 bases and 4 bases, there was a span of 14 bases. Germline V gene data show CDR1 as GTSNPN and CDR2 as SVGIG (reference sequence). CDR3 region: CAWSLETVPDTQYF. As DNA, the CDR3 is TGTGCCTGGAGCTTAGAGACTGTACCAGATACGCAGTATTTT.

The CDR3 DNA reads TGTGCCAGCAGCTTAACATCAGGGAACTATGGCTACACCTTC. It codes for CASSLTSGNYGYTF. The V and J genes are TRBV11-2 and TRBJ1-2; the D gene is possibly TRBD1 (5 bases). Germline V gene lookup returns CDR1 SGHAT and CDR2 FQNNGV. V gave up 2 bases and J gave up 2 bases, with 9 bases separating them. The CDR3 covers 14 residues. Using reference TRBV11-2 and TRBJ1-2 for the parts outside the CDR3, the full variable domain is EAGVAQSPRYKIIEKRQSVAFWCNPISGHATLYWYQQILGQGPKLLIQFQNNGVVDDSQLPKDRFSAERLKGVDSTLKIQPAKLEDSAVYLCASSLTSGNYGYTFGSGTRLTVV.

The genes are TRBV6-1 and TRBJ1-6; 7 nucleotides line up with TRBD1. Per the germline V gene, CDR1 is MNHNS and CDR2 is SASEGT. CDR3 size: 14 residues. J was trimmed by 5 bases and V by 10 bases; bases with no gene match: 8. The CDR3 DNA follows: TGTGCCATCCAGGGACAGCATCATAATTCACCCCTCCACTTT. Translation: CAIQGQHHNSPLHF.

The rearrangement links TRBV2 to TRBJ2-7; D may be TRBD1 (7 bases). The CDR3 spans 17 residues. The germline CDR1 and CDR2 sequences are SNHLY and FYNNEI. Trimming took off 10 bases at V and 1 base at J, with 26 bases between the two ends. CDR3: CATAGSTGTYLSYEQYF. DNA of the CDR3: TGTGCCACCGCGGGGTCGACAGGGACCTACCTATCCTACGAGCAGTACTTC. Full variable domain (outside the CDR3, taken from reference TRBV2 and TRBJ2-7): EPEVTQTPSHQVTQMGQEVILRCVPISNHLYFYWYRQILGQKVEFLVSFYNNEISEKSEIFDDQFSVERPDGSNFTLKIRSTKLEDSAMYFCATAGSTGTYLSYEQYFGPGTRLTVT.

The rearrangement links TRBV5-1 to TRBJ2-1; maybe TRBD2 (6 bases). V was clipped by 2 bases and J by 10 bases, with 13 bases between them. The CDR3 is made up of 13 amino acids. Germline V gene sequence: CDR1 SGHRS, CDR2 YFSETQ. The CDR3: CASSFLGGNEQFF. The DNA for the CDR3 is TGCGCCAGCAGCTTTTTGGGGGGAAACGAGCAGTTCTTC. Supplemented by reference TRBV5-1 and TRBJ2-1, the full variable domain reads KAGVTQTPRYLIKTRGQQVTLSCSPISGHRSVSWYQQTPGQGLQFLFEYFSETQRNKGNFPGRFSGRQFSNSRSEMNVSTLELGDSALYLCASSFLGGNEQFFGPGTRLTVL.

V gene TRBV6-6 combines with J gene TRBJ1-4, with a tentative D call TRBD1 (6 bases). The CDR3 has 16 residues. The V end was cut by 4 bases, the J end by 0 bases, with 12 bases between. Germline V gives CDR1 MNHNY, CDR2 SVGAGI (reference sequence). DNA for the CDR3: TGTGCCAGCAGTTTCCACCCAGGGGCAACTAATGAAAAACTGTTTTTT. It translates to CASSFHPGATNEKLFF.

The chain is built from TRBV5-4 and TRBJ2-1; possibly TRBD1 for D (5 bases). V lost 4 bases and J 2 bases, leaving 16 bases between the germline ends. The CDR3 consists of 16 residues. CDR1 and CDR2 from the germline V gene are SGHNT and YYREEE (reference sequence). CDR3 residues: CASSPGQGVAYNEQFF. The CDR3 DNA sequence: TGTGCCAGCAGCCCTGGGCAGGGCGTCGCCTACAATGAGCAGTTCTTC.

This clone has just a few counts. This chain links TRBV4-2 with TRBJ2-1, with a possible D match to TRBD2 (6 bases). The ends were cut back, 2 bases at V and 8 bases at J, with 10 bases in the middle. The CDR3 extends over 13 amino acids. Germline-derived CDR1 and CDR2 are LGHNA and YNFKEQ. The CDR3 here is CASSQRGGYEQFF. CDR3 DNA sequence: TGTGCCAGCAGCCAACGGGGAGGATATGAGCAGTTCTTC.

This clone showed up just once. The V and J genes are TRBV29-1 and TRBJ1-5; D not certain. This CDR3 has 13 residues. The germline gives CDR1 SQVTM, CDR2 ANQGSEA. Trimming stripped 6 bases from V and 3 bases from J, with 12 bases between. CDR3 loop: CSVLDGNNQPQHF. The DNA for the CDR3 is TGCAGCGTCCTGGACGGGAACAATCAGCCCCAGCATTTT.

The rearrangement links TRBV28 to TRBJ1-6, with 8 bases fitting TRBD1. Trimming cost V 7 bases and J 6 bases; bases outside gene matches: 11. The CDR3 contains 16 residues. From germline, CDR1 is MDHEN and CDR2 SYDVKM. In DNA form, the CDR3 reads TGTGCCAGCACCACCATGGAGGGGACAGGTAATTCACCCCTCCACTTT. Its translation: CASTTMEGTGNSPLHF.

V gene TRBV2 combines with J gene TRBJ1-1; 7 bases align to TRBD1. Germline CDR1 and CDR2: SNHLY and FYNNEI. This CDR3 is built from 12 residues. Unmatched junction bases numbered 5, after V lost 6 bases and J lost 7 bases. CDR3 sequence reads: CASRPNRGEAFF. Here the CDR3 DNA reads TGTGCCAGCAGACCCAACAGGGGTGAAGCTTTCTTT.

The chain joins TRBV14 to TRBJ1-3, with 7 bases identical to TRBD1. The CDR3 contains 16 residues. After removal of 6 bases from V and 4 bases from J, the junction contained 12 bases not matched to a gene. In germline, CDR1 is SGHDN, CDR2 FVKESK. For the CDR3, the DNA is TGTGCCAGCAGTCCCAACAGGGGCAGCCTAGGAAACACCATATATTTT. Translation: CASSPNRGSLGNTIYF.

This chain joins TRBV5-6 and TRBJ2-7, with D perhaps matching TRBD1 (5 bases). V was shortened by 3 bases and J by 2 bases, with 9 bases between the two germline ends. Germline values: CDR1 SGHDT, CDR2 YYEEEE. The length of the CDR3 is 13 residues. This CDR3 is CASSSRDTYEQYV. In nucleotides, the CDR3 is TGTGCCAGCAGCTCCAGGGATACCTACGAGCAGTACGTC.

The rearrangement links TRBV27 to TRBJ2-3; D call uncertain. Germline V lookup: CDR1 MNHEY, CDR2 SMNVEV (reference sequence). Trimming pared 6 bases from V and 3 bases from J, leaving 13 bases between. The CDR3 runs to 14 residues. CDR3 loop: CASRRTPRTDTQYF. As DNA, the CDR3 is TGTGCCAGCAGGAGAACTCCGCGGACAGATACGCAGTATTTT.

This rearrangement joins TRBV9 to TRBJ2-5, with a tentative D call TRBD2 (7 bases). In germline, CDR1 is SGDLS, CDR2 YYNGEE. CDR3 size: 14 residues. Between the trimmed V and J ends, which lost 0 bases and 5 bases, there was a span of 11 bases. CDR3 nucleotide sequence: TGTGCCAGCAGCGTAGCGGGGGGCTATGAGACCCAGTACTTC. It specifies CASSVAGGYETQYF.

V is TRBV5-4 and J is TRBJ2-2, with 12 bases aligning to TRBD2. Germline CDR1 reads SGHNT; CDR2 reads YYREEE (reference sequence). The CDR3 is made up of 16 amino acids. V lost 3 bases, J lost 7 bases, and 7 bases stayed unmatched. CDR3 bases: TGTGCCAGCAGCTCTTCTAGCGGGGGGGCAGTCGGGGAGCTGTTTTTT. Its protein product is CASSSSSGGAVGELFF.

This clone has only one observation. The rearrangement uses TRBV29-1 and TRBJ2-1, with TRBD2 matching 9 bases. Germline assignment: CDR1 SQVTM and CDR2 ANQGSEA. V lost 3 bases to trimming and J lost 4 bases; unmatched junction nucleotides: 7. The CDR3 covers 15 residues. The CDR3 DNA is TGCAGCGTTGAGGGATTAGCGGGGGTTTACAATGAGCAGTTCTTC. It codes for CSVEGLAGVYNEQFF.

This rearrangement joins TRBV28 to TRBJ1-2; possible D gene TRBD1, 5 bases. Per germline, CDR1 MDHEN and CDR2 SYDVKM. Trimming pared 2 bases from V and 5 bases from J, leaving 9 bases between. This CDR3 is 13 amino acids long. CDR3 amino acids: CASSLGGRYGYTF. The CDR3 bases are TGTGCCAGCAGTTTAGGGGGGAGGTATGGCTACACCTTC.

The chain joins TRBV27 to TRBJ2-1; the match to TRBD2 covers 10 bases. J was trimmed by 7 bases and V by 4 bases; bases with no gene match: 10. The germline V gene encodes CDR1 MNHEY and CDR2 SMNVEV (reference sequence). The CDR3 is made up of 16 amino acids. CDR3 region: CASSSSQRGGSNEQFF. The CDR3 DNA sequence: TGTGCCAGCAGTTCTTCCCAGCGGGGGGGTTCAAATGAGCAGTTCTTC.

V usage is TRBV5-1 and J usage is TRBJ2-7; D may be TRBD1 (6 bases). In germline, CDR1 is SGHRS, CDR2 YFSETQ. The CDR3 contains 13 residues. V was cut by 1 base and J by 6 bases, with 11 bases left in between. This CDR3 is CASSLYRASEQYV. The CDR3, as DNA: TGCGCCAGCAGCTTGTACAGGGCGTCCGAGCAGTACGTC.

The V and J genes are TRBV7-8 and TRBJ1-2; 9 positions match TRBD1. The ends lost 4 bases at V and 2 bases at J; junction bases unmatched: 2. Germline CDR1 reads SGHVS; CDR2 reads FQNEAQ. The CDR3 consists of 14 residues. The CDR3 region has the DNA TGTGCCAGCAGCTCAGACAGGGGGAACTATGGCTACACCTTC. Translation: CASSSDRGNYGYTF.

The chain has TRBV7-8 and TRBJ1-4; D not resolved. V lost 1 base and J 2 bases, leaving 8 bases between the germline ends. CDR3 length equals 15 residues. The germline V gene encodes CDR1 SGHVS and CDR2 FQNEAQ. The CDR3 is CASSLERVTNEKLFF. The CDR3 DNA is TGTGCCAGCAGCTTAGAGAGGGTCACTAATGAAAAACTGTTTTTT.

The genes are TRBV7-9 and TRBJ2-1; TRBD2 agrees at 7 bases. This CDR3 has 14 amino acids. Germline CDR1 reads SEHNR; CDR2 reads FQNEAQ (reference sequence). V shed 4 bases and J 1 base; nucleotides not matched to a gene: 1. The CDR3 DNA sequence: TGTGCCAGCAGCTACGGGGGGTCCTACAATGAGCAGTTCTTC. This translates into CASSYGGSYNEQFF.

The V gene is TRBV28, the J gene TRBJ2-3, with unresolved D. The CDR3 length is 16 residues. Germline CDR1 reads MDHEN; CDR2 reads SYDVKM. V lost 4 bases, J lost 4 bases, and 18 bases lay in between. CDR3 coding DNA: TGTGCCAGCAGTTCCGCTTTAATTAGTGCCGCAGATACGCAGTATTTT. This translates into CASSSALISAADTQYF.

CDR3 residues: CASSLVSTDTQYF. CDR3 coding DNA: TGTGCCAGCAGCTTAGTCTCCACAGATACGCAGTATTTT. This chain links TRBV7-7 with TRBJ2-3; no clear D. This CDR3 is built from 13 residues. The germline CDR1 and CDR2 sequences are SSHAT and FNYEAQ (reference sequence). The ends were cut back, 1 base at V and 2 bases at J, with 4 bases in the middle.

The rearrangement uses TRBV6-6 and TRBJ2-5; 10 nucleotides agree with TRBD1. The ends lost 4 bases at V and 0 bases at J; junction bases unmatched: 2. Germline CDR1 reads MNHNY; CDR2 reads SVGAGI (reference sequence). There are 15 residues in the CDR3. The CDR3: CASSSGQGYQETQYF. Here the CDR3 DNA reads TGTGCCAGCAGTTCGGGACAGGGGTACCAAGAGACCCAGTACTTC.

This clone has just a few counts. This chain links TRBV9 with TRBJ1-2; 12 bases are a match to TRBD1. There are 17 residues in the CDR3. The germline CDR1 and CDR2 sequences are SGDLS and YYNGEE. V lost 0 bases and J lost 7; bases outside the gene matches: 10. The CDR3 region is CASSVVSAGTGGGGYTF. For the CDR3, the DNA is TGTGCCAGCAGCGTAGTTTCTGCCGGGACAGGGGGCGGTGGCTACACCTTC.

This rearrangement joins TRBV11-1 to TRBJ2-5; D is perhaps TRBD2 (6 bases). V gave up 6 bases and J gave up 4 bases, with 15 bases separating them. Germline-derived CDR1 and CDR2 are SGHAT and FQDESV (reference sequence). The CDR3 spans 14 residues. The DNA of the CDR3 is TGTGCCAGCAGTTGGGGACTGGGGGGAGAGACCCAGTACTTC. Encoded protein: CASSWGLGGETQYF.